This TCR beta chain was found in a study of blood T cell repertoires in COVID-19. Looking at the study overall: Samples representing acute and convalescent COVID-19 were sourced from the United States, Italy and Spain.

This CDR3 region has 14 residues. V lost 4 bases and J 1 base, leaving 7 bases between the germline ends. The germline gives CDR1 SGHNT, CDR2 YENEEA. The study recruited people aged roughly 18 to 100 years across 20 to 30 US areas. Categorization into cohorts depended on clinical history that participants reported. Two consecutive negative NP/OP PCR tests, clearance, or resolved symptoms defined Cohort 3 recovery. Some clones are missing from TCRdb's copy, which holds only in-frame ones; the method was immunoSEQ multiplex PCR. The profile shows approximately 230,000 clones, more than 75% of them singletons.

The specimen was PBMCs or T cells enriched from blood (not recorded which). The rearrangement uses TRBV11-3 and TRBJ2-2; D remains unclear. The receptor was isolated from a man aged 40-49 years who had recovered from COVID-19. The CDR3 region has the DNA TGTGCCAGCAGCTCCACAAGGAACACCGGGGAGCTGTTTTTT. It yields the protein CASSSTRNTGELFF.